Each of the 14 T cell receptor beta chains below was sequenced from the same sample in a study of T cells after posttransplantation cyclophosphamide. Cyclophosphamide on days +3 and +4 followed busulfan-fludarabine conditioning and a marrow graft. TCRdb's copy holds only in-frame clones and misses some; the assay was immunoSEQ multiplex PCR. Of 9,900 or so clones listed, around 81% are singletons. Sequences were derived from PBMCs, sampled approximately 1,900 days after allogeneic stem cell transplant with posttransplant cyclophosphamide. These receptors originate from a female patient in her fifties or sixties who received an allogeneic stem cell transplant from a related donor, was CMV-positive, and had no GVHD. Among the T cells, some may be from the graft donor.

The chain combines TRBV11-2 with TRBJ2-3, with D hard to call. The CDR3 is made up of 13 amino acids. The germline CDR1 and CDR2 sequences are SGHAT and FQNNGV. Trimming removed 5 bases at V and 6 bases at J, with 12 bases between. CDR3 sequence (DNA): TGTGCCAGCAGCGGAGAAACCCCGGATACGCAGTATTTT. Translating it yields CASSGETPDTQYF.

The CDR3 here is CASSPAGPTYEQYF. Written as DNA, the CDR3 is TGTGCCAGCAGTCCGGCGGGACCGACCTACGAGCAGTACTTC. The chain links TRBV27 to TRBJ2-7; D is perhaps TRBD2 (6 bases). This CDR3 region has 14 residues. Between the trimmed V and J ends, which lost 5 bases and 2 bases, there was a span of 13 bases. Germline V gene lookup returns CDR1 MNHEY and CDR2 SMNVEV (reference sequence).

J is TRBJ2-1 and V is TRBV9; D may be TRBD1 (6 bases). V lost 4 bases and J 9 bases, leaving 17 bases between the germline ends. The CDR3 has 14 amino acids. Germline assignment: CDR1 SGDLS and CDR2 YYNGEE. The CDR3 DNA sequence: TGTGCCAGCAGCCCCCGCCTTTCACAGGGTGAGCAGTTCTTC. It specifies CASSPRLSQGEQFF.

The rearrangement links TRBV27 to TRBJ1-1; D gene ambiguous. Looked up from germline, CDR1 is MNHEY and CDR2 is SMNVEV (reference sequence). V lost 7 bases, J lost 4 bases, and 7 bases lay in between. This CDR3 is built from 11 residues. The CDR3 spells CASIGGTEAFF. The CDR3 region has the DNA TGTGCCAGCATAGGAGGCACTGAAGCTTTCTTT.

There are a few counts of this clone. The chain has TRBV5-1 and TRBJ2-7; no definite D call. Germline V lookup: CDR1 SGHRS, CDR2 YFSETQ. Deletions cut 0 bases from V and 2 bases from J, with 21 bases between. The CDR3 is 18 amino acids. The DNA for the CDR3 is TGCGCCAGCAGCTTGGGGCCTCAGTGGTTCGAGGTCACCTACGAGCAGTACTTC. This translates into CASSLGPQWFEVTYEQYF.

The genes are TRBV5-1 and TRBJ2-6; maybe TRBD2 (6 bases). The CDR3 extends over 15 amino acids. Between the trimmed V and J ends, which lost 5 bases and 2 bases, there was a span of 11 bases. The germline gives CDR1 SGHRS, CDR2 YFSETQ. The CDR3 nucleotides read TGCGCCAGCAGGCGGCGGGGCCCTGGGGCCAACGTCCTGACTTTC. It yields the protein CASRRRGPGANVLTF. Looking up the rest from reference TRBV5-1 and TRBJ2-6 gives the full variable domain: KAGVTQTPRYLIKTRGQQVTLSCSPISGHRSVSWYQQTPGQGLQFLFEYFSETQRNKGNFPGRFSGRQFSNSRSEMNVSTLELGDSALYLCASRRRGPGANVLTFGAGSRLTVL.

This clone was seen only a few times. The chain uses TRBV6-5 and TRBJ2-7; TRBD1 matches 7 bases. With V trimmed by 2 bases and J by 2 bases, 3 bases remained unmatched. The germline V gene encodes CDR1 MNHEY and CDR2 SVGAGI. This CDR3 has 14 amino acids. The CDR3, as DNA: TGTGCCAGCAGTTACGGGACAGCTACCTACGAGCAGTACTTC. Translating it yields CASSYGTATYEQYF.

V and J are TRBV7-6 and TRBJ2-3; D is possibly TRBD2 (5 bases). The germline V gene has CDR1 SGHVS and CDR2 FNYEAQ. The CDR3 totals 14 residues. The ends were cut back, 5 bases at V and 5 bases at J, with 14 bases in the middle. CDR3 amino acids: CASSPRWAGDTQYF. The DNA of the CDR3 is TGTGCCAGCAGCCCCCGGTGGGCGGGAGATACGCAGTATTTT.

This chain links TRBV7-3 with TRBJ2-7, with TRBD1 matching 7 bases. This CDR3 has 14 amino acids. The germline CDR1 and CDR2 sequences are SGHTA and FQGTGA. The V and J ends lost 6 bases and 6 bases, in that order; junction bases with no gene match: 11. The CDR3 DNA reads as TGTGCCAGCAGACTGGGGGACAACAGGGGCGAGCAGTACTTC. It specifies CASRLGDNRGEQYF.

The genes are TRBV9 and TRBJ1-1; unclear D gene. V was clipped by 4 bases and J by 1 base, with 20 bases between them. The CDR3 spans 17 residues. Germline lookup yields CDR1 SGDLS and CDR2 YYNGEE. The CDR3 here is CASSPHSPRTANTEAFF. CDR3 in DNA: TGTGCCAGCAGCCCACACAGCCCTCGGACTGCGAACACTGAAGCTTTCTTT.

This sequence joins TRBV19 and TRBJ1-1; D might be TRBD1 (5 bases). In germline, CDR1 is LNHDA, CDR2 SQIVND (reference sequence). This CDR3 contains 15 residues. V lost 1 base, J lost 0 bases, and 9 bases lay in between. CDR3: CASSIGVDMNTEAFF. Here the CDR3 DNA reads TGTGCCAGTAGTATAGGAGTGGACATGAACACTGAAGCTTTCTTT.

This clone occurred once. This rearrangement joins TRBV6-8 to TRBJ1-2, with no clear D. CDR3 length: 14 residues. Germline V lookup: CDR1 MNHGY, CDR2 SAAAGT. Trimming pared 2 bases from V and 4 bases from J, leaving 11 bases between. The CDR3: CASSYVGGGYGYTF. The CDR3 DNA reads as TGTGCCAGCAGTTACGTGGGCGGAGGCTATGGCTACACCTTC.

The V and J genes are TRBV2 and TRBJ2-1; the D gene is possibly TRBD1 (6 bases). The CDR3 sequence is 15 residues long. In germline, CDR1 is SNHLY, CDR2 FYNNEI. V gave up 5 bases and J gave up 5 bases, with 16 bases separating them. Here the CDR3 reads CASSPSRTVNNEQFF. The CDR3 DNA follows: TGTGCCAGCAGTCCCTCCCGGACAGTCAACAATGAGCAGTTCTTC. Together with reference TRBV2 and TRBJ2-1, the CDR3 gives the full variable domain: EPEVTQTPSHQVTQMGQEVILRCVPISNHLYFYWYRQILGQKVEFLVSFYNNEISEKSEIFDDQFSVERPDGSNFTLKIRSTKLEDSAMYFCASSPSRTVNNEQFFGPGTRLTVL.

The rearrangement links TRBV9 to TRBJ2-1, with no clear D. CDR1 SGDLS and CDR2 YYNGEE come from the germline V gene. The V end was cut by 3 bases, the J end by 0 bases, with 19 bases between. The CDR3 covers 18 residues. This CDR3 reads CASSATVRVMDSYNEQFF. In nucleotides, the CDR3 is TGTGCCAGCAGCGCGACGGTTCGGGTAATGGACTCCTACAATGAGCAGTTCTTC.